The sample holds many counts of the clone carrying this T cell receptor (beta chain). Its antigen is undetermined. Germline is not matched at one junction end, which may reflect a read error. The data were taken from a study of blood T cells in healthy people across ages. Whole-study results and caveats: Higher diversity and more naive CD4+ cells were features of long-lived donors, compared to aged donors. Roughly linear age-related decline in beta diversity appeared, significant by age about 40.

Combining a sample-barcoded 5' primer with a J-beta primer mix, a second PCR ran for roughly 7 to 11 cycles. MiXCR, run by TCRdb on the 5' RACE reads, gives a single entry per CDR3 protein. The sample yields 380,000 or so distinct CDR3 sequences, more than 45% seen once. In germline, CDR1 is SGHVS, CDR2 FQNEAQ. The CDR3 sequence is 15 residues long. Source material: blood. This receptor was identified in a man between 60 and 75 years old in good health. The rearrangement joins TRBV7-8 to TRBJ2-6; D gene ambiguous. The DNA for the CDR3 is TGCGCCAGCAGCTTTGGCAGCTCTGGGGCCAACGTCCTGACTTTC. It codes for CASSFGSSGANVLTF.